The T cell receptor beta chain described here comes from a study of cytomegalovirus exposure and HLA in healthy donors. PCR primers comprised 60 Vbeta and 13 Jbeta primers. Measured with immunoSEQ multiplex PCR; TCRdb has only the in-frame clones, and not every one. Among about 38,000 clones, around 86% were seen once, and the ten largest hold over 9.5%. Study results and limitations: As a later analysis showed, several of the most significant clusters appeared to be linked to common viral pathogens. As a later analysis revealed, the rate of TCR association differed by HLA locus, with DRB1 most and HLA-C fewest.

The V gene end was trimmed by 0 bases and the J gene end by 5 bases; junction bases not matched to a gene: 6. Germline CDR1 reads LGHNA; CDR2 reads YSLEER. The CDR3 runs to 16 residues. Details on this clone: Its antigen is undetermined.

Sequenced: PBMCs. The clonotype comes from a woman aged 40 to 50 in good health and CMV-seropositive. V and J are TRBV4-3 and TRBJ1-5; 8 bases match TRBD1. The CDR3 spells CASSQDQGQGHQPQHF. The CDR3 bases are TGCGCCAGCAGCCAAGATCAAGGACAGGGCCATCAGCCCCAGCATTTT.